This T cell receptor beta chain was sequenced during a study of patients and donors after allogeneic stem cell transplantation. From the RT-PCR reads, TCRdb called clonotypes with MiXCR, one entry per CDR3 protein. There are about 70,000 distinct CDR3 sequences in the sample; about a quarter occur only once, and about 30% lies in the top ten. The V end was cut by 4 bases, the J end by 0 bases, with 10 bases between. The CDR3 is 15 residues long. Germline V gene sequence: CDR1 KGHDR, CDR2 SFDVKD. The receptor was isolated from a human donor who was either an allogeneic HSCT recipient or a stem cell or donor lymphocyte infusion donor (not recorded which). It is not recorded whose cells these are; they may come from a transplant donor. Sequencing was done on a sample of blood, either unsorted or a sorted T cell fraction (not recorded which). The chain is built from TRBV24-1 and TRBJ2-3; D is unresolved. The CDR3 bases are TGTGCCACCAGTGACCCCAGTGCTAGCACAGATACGCAGTATTTT. Its protein is CATSDPSASTDTQYF.